The 5 T cell receptor beta chains reported below all come from one sample, sequenced in a study of identical twins. TCRdb processed the 5' RACE reads anew with MiXCR; each CDR3 protein has one entry. The sample has roughly 1.6 million distinct CDR3 sequences; roughly 35% are singletons. Sequencing was performed on cord blood. All receptors derive from a newborn girl in good health.

The rearrangement links TRBV6-5 to TRBJ2-1, with 9 nucleotides matching TRBD2. CDR1 is MNHEY and CDR2 is SVGAGI in the germline V gene. The junction had 8 bases not matched to a gene; V was cut back by 0 bases and J by 2 bases. The CDR3 totals 18 residues. CDR3 nucleotides: TGTGCCAGCAGTTACTCGAAGAGGGCGGGGGGGACCTACAATGAGCAGTTCTTC. Protein sequence: CASSYSKRAGGTYNEQFF.

DNA for the CDR3: TGTGCCAGCAGCCAAGATCGCCTAGCGGGAGATGTTCGGTACTTC. This codes for CASSQDRLAGDVRYF. The rearrangement uses TRBV3-1 and TRBJ2-5, with 10 bases aligning to TRBD2. After removal of 0 bases from V and 13 bases from J, the junction contained 11 bases not matched to a gene. CDR3 length equals 15 residues. From germline, CDR1 is LGHDT and CDR2 YNNKEL (reference sequence).

The chain employs TRBV28 and TRBJ1-4; D remains ambiguous. CDR3 size: 14 residues. Per the germline V gene, CDR1 is MDHEN and CDR2 is SYDVKM. V lost 3 bases, J lost 5 bases, and 10 bases lay in between. The CDR3 DNA is TGTGCCAGCAGTTTTCTAGGCAGCAATGAAAAACTGTTTTTT. This gives the protein CASSFLGSNEKLFF.

The CDR3 DNA sequence: TGTGCCAGCAGCTTTAGACTCCCAGGCAGGGTCAATGAGCAGTTCTTC. Its translation: CASSFRLPGRVNEQFF. The chain has TRBV7-9 and TRBJ2-1; a possible D gene is TRBD1 (5 bases). V lost 3 bases and J lost 6, with 18 bases in between. Germline-derived CDR1 and CDR2 are SEHNR and FQNEAQ (reference sequence). The CDR3 is made up of 16 amino acids.

This CDR3 is CASSPRDIAGGPNEQFF. CDR3 bases: TGTGCCAGCTCACCGAGGGATATAGCGGGGGGGCCTAATGAGCAGTTCTTC. The chain combines TRBV18 with TRBJ2-1; TRBD2 matches 11 bases. Germline-derived CDR1 and CDR2 are KGHSH and LQKENI. V trimming: 3 bases; J trimming: 7 bases; junction bases outside the gene matches: 11. The CDR3 is 17 residues long.